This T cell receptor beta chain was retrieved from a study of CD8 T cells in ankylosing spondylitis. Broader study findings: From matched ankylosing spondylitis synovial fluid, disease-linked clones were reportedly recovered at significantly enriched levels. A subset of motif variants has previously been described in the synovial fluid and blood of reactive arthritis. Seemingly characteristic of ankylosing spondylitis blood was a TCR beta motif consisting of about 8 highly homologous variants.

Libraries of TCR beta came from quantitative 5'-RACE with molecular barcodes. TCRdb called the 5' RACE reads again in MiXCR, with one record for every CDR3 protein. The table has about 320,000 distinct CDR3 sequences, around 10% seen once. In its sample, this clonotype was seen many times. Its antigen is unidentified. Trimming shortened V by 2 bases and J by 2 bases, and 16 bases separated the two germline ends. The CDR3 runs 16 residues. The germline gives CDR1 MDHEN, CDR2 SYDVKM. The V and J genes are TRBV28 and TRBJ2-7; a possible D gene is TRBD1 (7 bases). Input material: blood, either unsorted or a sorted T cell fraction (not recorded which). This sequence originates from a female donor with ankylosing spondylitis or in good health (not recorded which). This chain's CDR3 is CASSLAGRGATYEQYF. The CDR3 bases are TGTGCCAGCAGTTTAGCCGGCAGGGGGGCAACCTACGAGCAGTACTTC. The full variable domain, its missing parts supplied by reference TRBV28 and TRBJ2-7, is DVKVTQSSRYLVKRTGEKVFLECVQDMDHENMFWYRQDPGLGLRLIYFSYDVKMKEKGDIPEGYSVSREKKERFSLILESASTNQTSMYLCASSLAGRGATYEQYFGPGTRLTVT.